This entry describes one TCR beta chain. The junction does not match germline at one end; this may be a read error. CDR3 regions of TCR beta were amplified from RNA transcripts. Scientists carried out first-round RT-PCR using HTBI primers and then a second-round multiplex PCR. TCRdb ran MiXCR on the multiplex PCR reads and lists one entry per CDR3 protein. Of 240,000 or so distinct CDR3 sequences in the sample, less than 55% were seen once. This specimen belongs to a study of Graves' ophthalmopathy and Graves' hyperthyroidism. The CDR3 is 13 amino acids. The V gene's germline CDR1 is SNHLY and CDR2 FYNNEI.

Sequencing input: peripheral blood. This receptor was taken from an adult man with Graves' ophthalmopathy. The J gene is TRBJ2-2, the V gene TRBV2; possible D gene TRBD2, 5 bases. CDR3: CASRLGDGGELFF. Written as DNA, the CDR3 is TGCGCCAGCAGACTGGGAGATGGCGGGGAGCTGTTTTTT.